The T cell receptor beta chain described here comes from a study of T cells in Graves' hyperthyroidism and ophthalmopathy. Study overall: Staff took peripheral blood when the initial diagnosis was made, before any treatment began. Study-wide points: Blood samples included most of the expanded thyroid clonotypes exceeding 0.001.

Unmatched junction bases numbered 4, after V lost 4 bases and J lost 6 bases. Germline CDR1 and CDR2: SNHLY and FYNNEI. The CDR3 is made up of 15 amino acids. A lack of ophthalmopathy progression within 18 months defined stable Graves' hyperthyroidism. Hyperthyroidism was newly diagnosed in patients aged 18 to 65 (duration under 2 months). Many counts were recorded for this clonotype. Its matching antigen is unknown. Using RNA transcripts as the source, TCR beta CDR3 regions were amplified. The HTBI primer set served for first-round RT-PCR of the TCR CDR3. TCRdb independently ran MiXCR on the multiplex PCR reads; one entry per CDR3 protein. The data contain a few hundred thousand distinct CDR3 sequences, over 13% of them singletons.

The genes are TRBV2 and TRBJ1-5, with 12 positions matching TRBD1. The source is a woman aged 18-30 years with Graves' hyperthyroidism. The specimen was blood. The CDR3 nucleotides are TGTGCCAGCAGTGCTCGGGACAGGGGGCTTCAGCCCCAGCATTTT. Translating gives CASSARDRGLQPQHF.